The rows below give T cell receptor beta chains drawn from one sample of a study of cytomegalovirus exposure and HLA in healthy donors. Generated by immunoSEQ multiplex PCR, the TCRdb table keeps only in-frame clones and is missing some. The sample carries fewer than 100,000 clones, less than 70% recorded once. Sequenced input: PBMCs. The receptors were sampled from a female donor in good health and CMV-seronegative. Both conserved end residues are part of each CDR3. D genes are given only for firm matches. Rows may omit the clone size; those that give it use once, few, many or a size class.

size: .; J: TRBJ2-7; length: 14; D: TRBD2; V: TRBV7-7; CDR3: CASSLSGGESEQYF; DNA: TGTGCTAGCAGCTTATCGGGGGGAGAGAGTGAGCAGTACTTC
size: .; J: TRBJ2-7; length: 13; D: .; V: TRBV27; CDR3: CASSLSGLDEQYF; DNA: TGTGCCAGCAGTTTATCAGGTCTAGACGAGCAGTACTTC
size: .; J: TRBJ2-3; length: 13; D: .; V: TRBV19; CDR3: CASAGTGTDTQYF; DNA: TGTGCCAGCGCCGGGACTGGCACAGATACGCAGTATTTT
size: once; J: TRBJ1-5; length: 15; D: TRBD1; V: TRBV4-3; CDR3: CASSQDRTGGQPQHF; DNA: TGCGCCAGCAGCCAAGATCGGACAGGGGGCCAGCCCCAGCATTTT
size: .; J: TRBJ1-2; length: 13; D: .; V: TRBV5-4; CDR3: CASSRTKKDGYTF; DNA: TGTGCCAGCAGCCGGACAAAAAAGGATGGCTACACCTTC
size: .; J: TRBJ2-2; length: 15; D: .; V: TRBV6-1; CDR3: CASKNRESDTGELFF; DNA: TGTGCCAGCAAAAATCGGGAGTCCGACACCGGGGAGCTGTTTTTT
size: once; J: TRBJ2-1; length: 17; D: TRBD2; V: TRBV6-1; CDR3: CASSEAAWTRGRDEQFF; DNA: TGTGCCAGCAGTGAAGCGGCCTGGACTAGAGGTAGAGATGAGCAGTTCTTC
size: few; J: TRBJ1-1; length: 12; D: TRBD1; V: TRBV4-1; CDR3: CASSQTDRTAFF; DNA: TGCGCCAGCAGCCAAACGGACAGGACTGCTTTCTTT
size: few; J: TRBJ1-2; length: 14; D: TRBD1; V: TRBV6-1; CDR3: CASRDRQGSYGYTF; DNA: TGTGCCAGCAGAGATAGACAGGGCAGCTATGGCTACACCTTC
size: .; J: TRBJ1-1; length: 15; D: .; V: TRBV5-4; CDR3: CASSLGRAEGTEAFF; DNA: TGTGCCAGCAGTCTGGGGAGGGCAGAGGGCACTGAAGCTTTCTTT
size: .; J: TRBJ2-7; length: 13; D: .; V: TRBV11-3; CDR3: CASSLIGDYEQYF; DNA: TGTGCCAGCAGCTTAATAGGGGATTACGAGCAGTACTTC
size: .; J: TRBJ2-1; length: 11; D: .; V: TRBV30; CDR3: CASTQGYEQFF; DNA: TGTGCCTCGACGCAGGGGTATGAGCAGTTCTTC
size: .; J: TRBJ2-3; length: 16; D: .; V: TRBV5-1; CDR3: CASSLARGARTDTQYF; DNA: TGCGCCAGCAGCTTGGCCCGGGGGGCCCGCACAGATACGCAGTATTTT
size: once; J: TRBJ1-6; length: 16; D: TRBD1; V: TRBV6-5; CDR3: CASSYSGQLYNSPLHF; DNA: TGTGCCAGCAGTTACTCGGGACAGCTCTATAATTCACCCCTCCACTTT
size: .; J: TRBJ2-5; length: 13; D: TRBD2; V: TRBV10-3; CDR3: CAIGLAEQETQYF; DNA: TGTGCCATCGGACTAGCGGAACAAGAGACCCAGTACTTC
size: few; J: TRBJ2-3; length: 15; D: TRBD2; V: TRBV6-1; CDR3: CASSETSGGADTQYF; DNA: TGTGCCAGCAGTGAGACTAGCGGGGGGGCAGATACGCAGTATTTT
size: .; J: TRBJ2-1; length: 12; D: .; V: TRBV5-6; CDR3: CASSLGGTEQFF; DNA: TGTGCCAGCAGCTTGGGCGGGACTGAGCAGTTCTTC
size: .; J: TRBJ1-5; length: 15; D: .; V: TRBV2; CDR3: CASSERFVGHQPQHF; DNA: TGTGCCAGCAGTGAAAGGTTTGTGGGGCATCAGCCCCAGCATTTT
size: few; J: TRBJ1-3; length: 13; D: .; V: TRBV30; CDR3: CAWRLSSGNTIYF; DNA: TGTGCCTGGAGACTGAGCTCTGGAAACACCATATATTTT
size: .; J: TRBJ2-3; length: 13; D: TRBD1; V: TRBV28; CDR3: CASSSTGEDTQYF; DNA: TGTGCCAGCAGTTCGACAGGGGAAGATACGCAGTATTTT
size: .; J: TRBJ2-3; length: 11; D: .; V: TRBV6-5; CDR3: CASSTGSTQYF; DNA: TGTGCCAGCAGCACTGGTAGTACGCAGTATTTT
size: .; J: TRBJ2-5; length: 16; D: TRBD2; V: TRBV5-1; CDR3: CASSLGLAGEGETQYF; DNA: TGCGCCAGCAGCCTTGGACTAGCGGGAGAGGGAGAGACCCAGTACTTC
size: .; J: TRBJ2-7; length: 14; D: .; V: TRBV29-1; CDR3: CSASRDFGSYEQYF; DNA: TGCAGCGCGAGCCGGGACTTTGGATCCTACGAGCAGTACTTC
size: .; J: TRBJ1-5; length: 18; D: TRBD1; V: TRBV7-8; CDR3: CASSEPGQGLYSNQPQHF; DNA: TGTGCCAGCAGCGAGCCGGGACAGGGGCTTTATAGCAATCAGCCCCAGCATTTT
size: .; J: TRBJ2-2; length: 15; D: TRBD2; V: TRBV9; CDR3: CASNPMPGGTGELFF; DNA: TGTGCCAGCAACCCAATGCCCGGGGGGACCGGGGAGCTGTTTTTT
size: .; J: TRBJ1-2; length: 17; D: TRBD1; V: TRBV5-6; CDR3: CASSPVRDRGWLYGYTF; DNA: TGTGCCAGCAGCCCGGTACGGGACAGGGGATGGCTCTATGGCTACACCTTC
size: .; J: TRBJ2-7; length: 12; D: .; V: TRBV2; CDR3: CASTVQGYEQYF; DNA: TGTGCCAGCACCGTTCAGGGCTACGAGCAGTACTTC
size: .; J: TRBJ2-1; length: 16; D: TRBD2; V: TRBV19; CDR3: CASSIDMRLAGGGQFF; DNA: TGTGCCAGTAGTATAGATATGCGGCTAGCGGGTGGTGGGCAGTTCTTC
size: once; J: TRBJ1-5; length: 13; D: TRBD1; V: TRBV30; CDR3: CAWSGQGGQPQHF; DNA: TGTGCCTGGAGCGGACAGGGCGGTCAGCCCCAGCATTTT
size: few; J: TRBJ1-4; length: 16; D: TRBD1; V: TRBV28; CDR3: CASSFNRQGRYEKLFF; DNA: TGTGCCAGCAGTTTTAACCGACAGGGGCGCTACGAAAAACTGTTTTTT
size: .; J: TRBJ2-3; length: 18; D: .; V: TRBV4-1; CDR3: CASSQVLGALTEPDTQYF; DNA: TGCGCCAGCAGCCAAGTGTTGGGGGCCCTGACGGAACCAGATACGCAGTATTTT
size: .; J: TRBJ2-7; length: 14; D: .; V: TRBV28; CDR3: CASSLSQDSYEQYF; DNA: TGTGCCAGCAGCCTTTCACAGGACTCCTACGAGCAGTACTTC
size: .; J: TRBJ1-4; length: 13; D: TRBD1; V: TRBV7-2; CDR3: CASSLAGGEKLFF; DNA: TGTGCCAGCAGCTTAGCAGGGGGCGAAAAACTGTTTTTT
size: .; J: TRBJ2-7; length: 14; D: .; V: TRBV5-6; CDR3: CASSLPQGHYEQYF; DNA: TGTGCCAGCAGCCTGCCCCAGGGGCACTACGAGCAGTACTTC
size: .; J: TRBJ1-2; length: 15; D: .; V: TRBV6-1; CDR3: CASSELSPPAGGYTF; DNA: TGTGCCAGCAGTGAATTATCCCCCCCAGCGGGAGGCTACACCTTC
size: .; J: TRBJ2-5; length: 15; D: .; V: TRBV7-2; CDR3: CASSLGGSRGETQYF; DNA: TGTGCCAGCAGCTTAGGGGGAAGCAGGGGAGAGACCCAGTACTTC
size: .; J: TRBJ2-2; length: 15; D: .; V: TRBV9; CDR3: CASSVGGGHTGELFF; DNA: TGTGCCAGCAGCGTAGGGGGGGGCCACACCGGGGAGCTGTTTTTT
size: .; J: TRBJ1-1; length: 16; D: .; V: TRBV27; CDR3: CASSLLFPGGNTEAFF; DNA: TGTGCCAGCAGTTTACTATTCCCGGGGGGGAACACTGAAGCTTTCTTT
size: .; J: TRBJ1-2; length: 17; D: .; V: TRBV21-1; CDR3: CATALTSHSWGSYGYTF; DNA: TGTGCCACCGCCCTGACGTCCCACAGTTGGGGCAGCTATGGCTACACCTTC
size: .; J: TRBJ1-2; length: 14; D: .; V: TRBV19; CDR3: CASSIAGNQRGYTF; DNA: TGTGCCAGTAGTATAGCCGGTAATCAGCGGGGCTACACCTTC
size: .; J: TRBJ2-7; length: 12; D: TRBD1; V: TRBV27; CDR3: CATQGAHYEQYF; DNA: TGTGCCACTCAGGGGGCTCACTACGAGCAGTACTTC
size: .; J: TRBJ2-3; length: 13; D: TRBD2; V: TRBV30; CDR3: CAWTSGSTDTQYF; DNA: TGTGCCTGGACGAGCGGGAGTACAGATACGCAGTATTTT
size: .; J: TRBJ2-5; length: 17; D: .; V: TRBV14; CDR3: CASSYARRKLVQETQYF; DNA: TGTGCCAGCAGCTACGCTAGGCGGAAGCTGGTTCAAGAGACCCAGTACTTC
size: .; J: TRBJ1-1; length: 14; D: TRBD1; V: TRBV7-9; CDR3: CASSRGQGWTEAFF; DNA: TGTGCCAGCAGCCGCGGACAGGGATGGACTGAAGCTTTCTTT
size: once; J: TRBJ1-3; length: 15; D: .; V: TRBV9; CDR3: CASSVGAGPGNTIYF; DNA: TGTGCCAGCAGCGTAGGAGCAGGGCCCGGAAACACCATATATTTT
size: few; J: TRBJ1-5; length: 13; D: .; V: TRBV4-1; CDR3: CASSQEGGQPQHF; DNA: TGCGCCAGCAGCCAAGAGGGGGGTCAGCCCCAGCATTTT
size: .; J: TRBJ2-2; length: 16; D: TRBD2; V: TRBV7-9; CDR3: CASRGLAGFNTGELFF; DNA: TGTGCCAGCAGAGGACTAGCGGGTTTCAACACCGGGGAGCTGTTTTTT
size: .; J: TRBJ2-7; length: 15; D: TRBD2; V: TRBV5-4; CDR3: CASSLATSGRYEQYF; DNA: TGTGCCAGCAGCTTGGCGACTAGCGGTCGGTACGAGCAGTACTTC
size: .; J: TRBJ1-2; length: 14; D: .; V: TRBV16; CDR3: CASSQSLGSYGYTF; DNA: TGTGCCAGCAGCCAATCGTTGGGCAGTTATGGCTACACCTTC
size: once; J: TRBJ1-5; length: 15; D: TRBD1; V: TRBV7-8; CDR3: CASSVGTGHNQPQHF; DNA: TGTGCCAGCAGCGTCGGGACAGGCCACAATCAGCCCCAGCATTTT
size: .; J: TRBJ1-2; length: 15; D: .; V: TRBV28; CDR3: CASSPLEGEVYGYTF; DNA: TGTGCCAGCAGCCCCCTGGAGGGAGAGGTCTATGGCTACACCTTC
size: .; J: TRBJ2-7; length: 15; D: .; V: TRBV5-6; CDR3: CASSLDREFSYEQYF; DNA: TGTGCCAGCAGCCTGGACCGGGAATTCTCCTACGAGCAGTACTTC
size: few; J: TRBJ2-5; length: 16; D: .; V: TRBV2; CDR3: CASSRRAGGTQETQYF; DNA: TGTGCCAGCAGTAGGCGGGCAGGGGGGACTCAAGAGACCCAGTACTTC
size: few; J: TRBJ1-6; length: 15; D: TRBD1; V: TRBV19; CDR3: CASTSWGTANSPLHF; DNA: TGTGCCAGTACCTCTTGGGGGACAGCAAATTCACCCCTCCACTTT
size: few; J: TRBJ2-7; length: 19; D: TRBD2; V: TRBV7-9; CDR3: CASSDTRGTSGFSSYEQYF; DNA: TGTGCCAGCAGCGACACGCGAGGGACTAGCGGTTTTAGCTCCTACGAGCAGTACTTC
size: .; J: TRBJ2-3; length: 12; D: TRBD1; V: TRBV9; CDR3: CASSGQADTQYF; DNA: TGTGCCAGCAGTGGACAGGCAGATACGCAGTATTTT
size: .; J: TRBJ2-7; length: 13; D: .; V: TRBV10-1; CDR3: CARGRSGPYEQYF; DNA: TGCGCCAGGGGGAGGAGTGGCCCCTACGAGCAGTACTTC